The 19 T cell receptor beta chains in this list originate from one sample, sequenced in a study of cytomegalovirus exposure and HLA in healthy donors. Sequencing was performed with immunoSEQ multiplex PCR; in TCRdb, only in-frame clones are kept and a portion is missing. The data contain some 350,000 clones, approximately 90% of them seen just once; the ten biggest clones take up 0.95% to 1.5%. Sequencing input: PBMCs. These receptors were collected from a woman in her 30s in good health and CMV-seropositive.

This clone was observed a few times. The V and J genes are TRBV28 and TRBJ1-5; D unresolved. Germline V CDR1 and CDR2: MDHEN, SYDVKM. CDR3 length: 16 amino acids. Trimming stripped 2 bases from V and 10 bases from J, with 21 bases between. The CDR3 reads CASSLTEPASTHPQHF. CDR3 nucleotides: TGTGCCAGCAGTTTAACTGAGCCAGCCTCAACACATCCCCAGCATTTT.

J is TRBJ2-2 and V is TRBV7-2; D is perhaps TRBD2 (5 bases). The CDR3 runs to 16 residues. From germline, CDR1 is SGHTA and CDR2 FQGNSA. Trimming left V 5 bases short and J 1 base short, with 14 bases between. The CDR3 DNA sequence: TGTGCCAGCAGCCCAGCGGAGCGGCAGAACACCGGGGAGCTGTTTTTT. This encodes CASSPAERQNTGELFF.

This chain links TRBV5-1 with TRBJ2-7; TRBD2 aligns across 10 bases. There are 17 residues in the CDR3. CDR1 SGHRS and CDR2 YFSETQ come from the germline V gene. V lost 1 base, J lost 2 bases, and 9 bases stayed unmatched. CDR3 nucleotide sequence: TGCGCCAGCAGCTTGATTTCTCCGGGACTAGCGACCTACGAGCAGTACTTC. It yields the protein CASSLISPGLATYEQYF.

V and J are TRBV29-1 and TRBJ2-1, with 7 positions matching TRBD1. Per the germline V gene, CDR1 is SQVTM and CDR2 is ANQGSEA. The CDR3 is 12 residues long. The V segment lost 7 bases and the J segment 4 bases; nucleotides outside the gene matches: 4. CDR3 bases: TGCAGCGAAATGACAGGGTACAATGAGCAGTTCTTC. It translates to CSEMTGYNEQFF.

The gene calls are TRBV27 and TRBJ1-2; perhaps TRBD1 as D (5 bases). This CDR3 region has 14 residues. Between the trimmed V and J ends, which lost 0 bases and 5 bases, there was a span of 10 bases. CDR1 is MNHEY, CDR2 SMNVEV, per germline (reference sequence). CDR3 coding DNA: TGTGCCAGCAGTTTATCCGACAGAAGATATGGCTACACCTTC. The encoded protein is CASSLSDRRYGYTF.

Turning to this clone: Relative to the germline gene, one junction end is altered; a read error may explain this. The chain is built from TRBV18 and TRBJ1-2; D uncertain. Germline V gives CDR1 KGHSH, CDR2 LQKENI. The CDR3 loop spans 12 amino acids. CDR3 sequence (DNA): TGTGCCAGCTCATCACCCGGGGAAGGCTACACCTTC. Encoded protein: CASSSPGEGYTF. Full variable domain (outside the CDR3, taken from reference TRBV18 and TRBJ1-2): NAGVMQNPRHLVRRRGQEARLRCSPMKGHSHVYWYRQLPEEGLKFMVYLQKENIIDESGMPKERFSAEFPKEGPSILRIQQVVRGDSAAYFCASSSPGEGYTFGSGTRLTVV.

This clone appeared once. The V gene is TRBV18, the J gene TRBJ2-7; tentatively, D is TRBD1 or TRBD2 (5 bases each). Germline CDR1 and CDR2: KGHSH and LQKENI. The CDR3 extends over 11 amino acids. V lost 3 bases and J lost 7, with 7 bases in between. Here the CDR3 DNA reads TGTGCCAGCTCACCGGGACGGGAGCAGTACTTC. This codes for CASSPGREQYF.

This clone has just one count. The chain combines TRBV6-5 with TRBJ2-1; D uncertain. Trimming removed 0 bases from V and 6 bases from J, with 6 bases in between. Germline V gives CDR1 MNHEY, CDR2 SVGAGI. The CDR3 length is 13 residues. CDR3 in DNA: TGTGCCAGCAGTTACTCACTACCCAATGAGCAGTTCTTC. Protein product: CASSYSLPNEQFF.

The V gene is TRBV4-1, the J gene TRBJ2-5; 11 nucleotides align to TRBD1. The germline V gene has CDR1 MGHRA and CDR2 YSYEKL. Losses at the gene ends were 4 bases for V and 5 bases for J; bases not matched to a gene: 6. This CDR3 has 15 residues. CDR3 nucleotide sequence: TGCGCCAGCAGCCTAGGACAGGGGGCGCGGGAGACCCAGTACTTC. The encoded protein is CASSLGQGARETQYF.

This sequence joins TRBV6-6 and TRBJ1-1; D is possibly TRBD1 (5 bases). Germline CDR1 reads MNHNY; CDR2 reads SVGAGI (reference sequence). Trimming removed 7 bases from V and 7 bases from J, with 19 bases in between. This CDR3 is 14 amino acids long. The DNA of the CDR3 is TGTGCCAGCACCCTAACGGGGGGAGTAGGTGAAGCTTTCTTT. It encodes CASTLTGGVGEAFF.

This clone was recorded once. The rearrangement uses TRBV7-9 and TRBJ2-2; TRBD2 agrees at 10 bases. This CDR3 region has 16 residues. Germline V gives CDR1 SEHNR, CDR2 FQNEAQ (reference sequence). Losses at the gene ends were 5 bases for V and 4 bases for J; bases not matched to a gene: 7. For the CDR3, the DNA is TGTGCCAGCAGCCCCCCGCTAGCGGGGGTCACCGGGGAGCTGTTTTTT. Translating gives CASSPPLAGVTGELFF.

The chain combines TRBV27 with TRBJ2-7; tentatively, D is TRBD2 (5 bases). Germline CDR1 MNHEY, CDR2 SMNVEV (reference sequence). Trimming took 2 bases from V and 5 from J, leaving 16 bases between them. The CDR3 runs to 15 residues. The CDR3 DNA follows: TGTGCCAGCAGTTTAACGGGGAACCTTTGGCACGAGCAGTACTTC. This encodes CASSLTGNLWHEQYF.

This clone was counted once. The chain is built from TRBV5-1 and TRBJ2-3; the D gene is possibly TRBD2 (6 bases). CDR1 SGHRS and CDR2 YFSETQ come from the germline V gene. V gave up 4 bases and J gave up 6 bases, with 18 bases separating them. This CDR3 is 15 amino acids long. Here the CDR3 reads CASSRSGGALDTQYF. CDR3 DNA sequence: TGCGCCAGCAGCCGATCGGGCGGGGCCTTGGATACGCAGTATTTT.

This CDR3 is CATKYYRVSNQPQHF. For the CDR3, the DNA is TGTGCCACCAAATACTACAGGGTTAGCAATCAGCCCCAGCATTTT. The chain recombines TRBV6-1 with TRBJ1-5; tentative D call: TRBD1 (6 bases). Trimming cost V 10 bases and J 0 bases, with 16 bases left between them. The CDR3 consists of 15 residues. Per the germline V gene, CDR1 is MNHNS and CDR2 is SASEGT.

For the CDR3, the DNA is TGTGCCTGGAGTGTAGGTCCGGACAGCACAGATACGCAGTATTTT. Translation: CAWSVGPDSTDTQYF. The chain combines TRBV30 with TRBJ2-3, with D unresolved. The V end lost 0 bases, the J end lost 0 bases, and 10 bases lay between the germline ends. Germline-derived CDR1 and CDR2 are GTSNPN and SVGIG (reference sequence). The CDR3 length is 15 residues.

This chain links TRBV6-5 with TRBJ1-4, with unresolved D. Trimming removed 8 bases from V and 4 bases from J, with 14 bases in between. Germline CDR1 reads MNHEY; CDR2 reads SVGAGI. This CDR3 is built from 14 residues. The CDR3 nucleotides are TGTGCCAGCGGCTTAGGGATCTTTAATGAAAAACTGTTTTTT. Protein sequence: CASGLGIFNEKLFF.

V and J are TRBV7-2 and TRBJ1-3, with a weak D call TRBD1 (6 bases). CDR1 and CDR2 (germline): SGHTA, FQGNSA. CDR3 size: 14 residues. Trimming left V 1 base short and J 9 bases short, with 13 bases between. The CDR3 bases are TGTGCCAGCAGCTTAGAAAGACAGGTTGGCACCATATATTTT. It yields the protein CASSLERQVGTIYF.

This rearrangement joins TRBV28 to TRBJ2-3; TRBD2 aligns across 7 bases. The CDR3 runs 15 residues. The junction had 5 bases not matched to a gene; V was cut back by 5 bases and J by 0 bases. Germline assignment: CDR1 MDHEN and CDR2 SYDVKM. CDR3 loop: CASSLTSASTDTQYF. CDR3 nucleotide sequence: TGTGCCAGCAGTCTAACTAGCGCTAGCACAGATACGCAGTATTTT. The full variable domain, with the rest looked up from reference TRBV28 and TRBJ2-3, is DVKVTQSSRYLVKRTGEKVFLECVQDMDHENMFWYRQDPGLGLRLIYFSYDVKMKEKGDIPEGYSVSREKKERFSLILESASTNQTSMYLCASSLTSASTDTQYFGPGTRLTVL.

This chain uses TRBV4-1 with TRBJ2-1; no definite D call. The CDR3 runs to 19 residues. Looked up from germline, CDR1 is MGHRA and CDR2 is YSYEKL. The V end lost 6 bases, the J end lost 0 bases, and 24 bases lay between the germline ends. CDR3 nucleotides: TGCGCCAGCAGGCCAAAGATCTTACGGCTGTCAAGCTCCTACAATGAGCAGTTCTTC. This codes for CASRPKILRLSSSYNEQFF.